This is a list of T cell receptor beta chains from one sample in a study of T cells in Graves' hyperthyroidism and ophthalmopathy. TCRdb processed the multiplex PCR reads anew with MiXCR; each CDR3 protein has one entry. This table holds 450,000 to 600,000 distinct CDR3 sequences, just under 20% found once. The sample comprised blood. Source of these receptors: a man aged 35-49 years with Graves' ophthalmopathy. CDR3s include the opening cysteine and the closing phenylalanine or tryptophan. A D gene is named only where the DNA matches it firmly. Rows may omit the clone size; those that give it use once, few, many or a size class.

TRBV6-5	-	TRBJ2-1	-	CASSYEYSYNEQFF	TGTGCCAGCAGTTACGAGTACTCCTACAATGAGCAGTTCTTC
TRBV6-2/TRBV6-3	-	TRBJ2-3	TRBD2	CASSYDRREGRADTQYF	TGTGCCAGCAGTTACGACCGGCGGGAGGGCCGAGCAGATACGCAGTATTTT
TRBV28	many	TRBJ2-7	-	CASSPRTAMTYEQYF	TGTGCCAGCAGTCCCAGGACGGCGATGACCTACGAGCAGTACTTC
TRBV4-2	few	TRBJ2-3	TRBD2	CASSQGRGVTDTQYF	TGTGCCAGCAGCCAAGGGCGGGGGGTCACAGATACGCAGTATTTT
TRBV6-1	many	TRBJ2-7	TRBD2	CASSPGTSVGEQYF	TGTGCCAGCAGCCCGGGGACTAGCGTGGGGGAGCAGTACTTC
TRBV18	-	TRBJ1-2	-	CASSPPAVPEGYTF	TGTGCCAGCTCACCACCGGCGGTGCCCGAGGGCTACACCTTC
TRBV4-2	few	TRBJ1-6	-	CASSQDGGSLHF	TGTGCCAGCAGCCAAGATGGGGGATCCCTCCACTTT
TRBV5-1	many	TRBJ2-5	-	CATTRGGDSQETQYF	TGCGCCACTACGCGAGGGGGAGACTCGCAAGAGACCCAGTACTTC
TRBV7-2	few	TRBJ2-7	TRBD2	CASSLATSGALPYEQYF	TGTGCCAGCAGCTTAGCGACTAGCGGGGCTTTGCCCTACGAGCAGTACTTC
TRBV20-1	-	TRBJ2-7	-	CSASPSGYEQYF	TGCAGTGCGAGCCCCTCAGGTTACGAGCAGTACTTC
TRBV20-1	few	TRBJ2-7	-	CSAIDRAYEQYF	TGCAGTGCTATAGATCGAGCCTACGAGCAGTACTTC
TRBV18	many	TRBJ2-1	-	CASFLTYNEQFF	TGTGCCAGCTTCCTTACCTACAATGAGCAGTTCTTC
TRBV12-3/TRBV12-4	many	TRBJ1-1	TRBD1	CASSFFGTDEAFF	TGTGCCAGCAGTTTCTTTGGGACAGATGAAGCTTTCTTT
TRBV12-3/TRBV12-4	many	TRBJ2-7	-	CASSLFISYEQYF	TGTGCCAGCAGTTTGTTCATCTCCTACGAGCAGTACTTC
TRBV28	many	TRBJ2-3	-	CASSFGTGRTDTQYF	TGTGCCAGCAGTTTCGGGACCGGTCGCACAGATACGCAGTATTTT
TRBV28	-	TRBJ2-3	-	CTSSLRALVRADTQYF	TGTACCAGCAGTTTAAGGGCCCTGGTTCGCGCAGATACACAGTATTTT
TRBV7-2	-	TRBJ2-5	TRBD2	CASSLVRWGGTQYF	TGTGCCAGCAGCTTAGTACGTTGGGGGGGGACCCAGTACTTC
TRBV3-1	few	TRBJ2-1	-	CASSQDLAFQDNEQFF	TGTGCCAGCAGCCAAGATCTCGCGTTTCAGGACAATGAGCAGTTCTTC
TRBV28	many	TRBJ2-1	-	CASSYFRGNEQFF	TGTGCCAGCAGTTACTTCCGGGGCAATGAGCAGTTCTTC
TRBV9	-	TRBJ1-5	-	CASSVLGDQPQHF	TGTGCCAGCAGCGTATTAGGGGACCAGCCCCAGCATTTT